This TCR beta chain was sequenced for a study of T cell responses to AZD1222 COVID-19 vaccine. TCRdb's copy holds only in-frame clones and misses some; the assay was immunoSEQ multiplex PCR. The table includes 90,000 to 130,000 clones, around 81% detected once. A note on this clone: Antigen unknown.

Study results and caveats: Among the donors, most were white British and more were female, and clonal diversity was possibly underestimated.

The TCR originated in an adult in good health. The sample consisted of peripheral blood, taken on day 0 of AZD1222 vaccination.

CDR3 in DNA: TGTGCCAGCAGCCGTAACTCCGGGACTAACACCGGGGAGCTGTTTTTT. Its protein product is CASSRNSGTNTGELFF. The chain uses TRBV7-2 and TRBJ2-2, with TRBD2 as a possible D gene (6 bases). There are 16 residues in the CDR3. CDR1 is SGHTA and CDR2 is FQGNSA in the germline V gene. Trimming stripped 5 bases from V and 2 bases from J, with 15 bases between.